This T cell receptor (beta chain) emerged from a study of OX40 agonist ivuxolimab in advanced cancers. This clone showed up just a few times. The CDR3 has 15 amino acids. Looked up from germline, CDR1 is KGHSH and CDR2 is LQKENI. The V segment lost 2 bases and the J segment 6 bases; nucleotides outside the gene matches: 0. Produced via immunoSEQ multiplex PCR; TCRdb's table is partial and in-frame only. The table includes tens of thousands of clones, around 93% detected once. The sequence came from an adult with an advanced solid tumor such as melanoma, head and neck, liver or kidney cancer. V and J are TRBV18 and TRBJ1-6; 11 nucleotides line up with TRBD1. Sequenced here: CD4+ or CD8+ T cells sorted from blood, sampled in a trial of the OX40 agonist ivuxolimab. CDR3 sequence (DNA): TGTGCCAGCTCACCAGGGACAGGGGGTAATTCACCCCTCCACTTT. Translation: CASSPGTGGNSPLHF.